The clone carrying this T cell receptor beta chain was counted once. This sample was taken from a study of T cell responses to AZD1222 COVID-19 vaccine. Produced via immunoSEQ multiplex PCR; TCRdb's table is partial and in-frame only. This sample has just under 90,000 clones, with approximately 90% found just once. Germline-derived CDR1 and CDR2 are SGDLS and YYNGEE. The CDR3 contains 14 residues. V was clipped by 2 bases and J by 1 base, with 9 bases between them. The TCR originated in an adult who received the AZD1222 COVID-19 vaccine. The sequenced sample was peripheral blood, obtained 28 days after the second AZD1222 dose. V usage is TRBV9 and J usage is TRBJ1-1, with D hard to call. As DNA, the CDR3 is TGTGCCAGCAGCGTGCCCCCGGAGAACACTGAAGCTTTCTTT. Translated: CASSVPPENTEAFF.